A few counts support the clone carrying this TCR beta chain. The target antigen is unknown. Additional DNA sequences in this sample encode the identical CDR3. Trimming took 3 bases from V and 2 from J, leaving 7 bases between them. The germline V gene encodes CDR1 KGHSH and CDR2 LQKENI. There are 13 residues in the CDR3. The entry originates in a study of beta chain features in type 1 diabetes. Study-wide points: The study found moderately but significantly shorter TCRB CDR3s in all four CD4+ subsets of Type 1 diabetes patients. Sequencing from cDNA could over-represent high-TCR-expressing cells.

Expressed TCRB transcripts got sequenced, as all isolated RNA was reverse transcribed. The data were produced by immunoSEQ multiplex PCR, yet TCRdb's version contains in-frame clones alone and is incomplete. The repertoire holds 350,000 to 400,000 clones, 10% to 15% seen once, with 0.0095% to 0.013% in the top ten. The material sequenced was naive CD4+ T cells from blood. This receptor was taken from a woman between 18 and 29 years old with type 1 diabetes. This rearrangement joins TRBV18 to TRBJ1-1, with unresolved D. The CDR3 nucleotides read TGTGCCAGCTCACCTCCGGGAAACACTGAAGCTTTCTTT. This codes for CASSPPGNTEAFF.